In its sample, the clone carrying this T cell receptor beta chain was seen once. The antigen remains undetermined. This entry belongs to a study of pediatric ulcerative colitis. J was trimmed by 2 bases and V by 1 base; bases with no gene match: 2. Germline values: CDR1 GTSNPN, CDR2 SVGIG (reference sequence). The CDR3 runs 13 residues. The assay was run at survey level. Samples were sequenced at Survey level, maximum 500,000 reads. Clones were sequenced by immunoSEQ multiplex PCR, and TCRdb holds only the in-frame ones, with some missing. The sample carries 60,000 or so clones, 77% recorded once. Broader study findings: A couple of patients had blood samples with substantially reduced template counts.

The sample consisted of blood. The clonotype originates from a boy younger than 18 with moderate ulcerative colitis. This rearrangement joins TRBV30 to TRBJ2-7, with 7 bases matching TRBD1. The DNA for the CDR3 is TGTGCCTGGAGTGCGGGACAGACCTACGAGCAGTACTTC. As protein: CAWSAGQTYEQYF.